This T cell receptor (beta chain) is drawn from a study of graft-versus-host responses after intestinal transplantation. Produced via immunoSEQ multiplex PCR; TCRdb's table is partial and in-frame only. Here the sample spans 86,000 or so clones, 85% to 95% being singletons. Trimming shortened V by 4 bases and J by 1 base, and 11 bases separated the two germline ends. The length of the CDR3 is 14 residues. The germline V gene encodes CDR1 SGHNT and CDR2 YYREEE (reference sequence). The table lists this clone with a count of one. Its matching antigen is unknown. Points from the study as a whole: Peak GvH clone levels in circulation were associated with early post-transplant HvG declines. Detection of GvH clones occurred in recipient marrow, and some had their first appearance in ileum or blood.

Sequences were derived from unstimulated CD8+ T cells sorted from spleen or lymph node cells, sampled before intestinal transplant. The chain combines TRBV5-4 with TRBJ2-5; D gene ambiguous. The TCR sequence derives from a human donor who received an intestinal transplant. The CDR3 bases are TGTGCCAGCAGCAACCGACACCGCCAAGAGACCCAGTACTTC. It translates to CASSNRHRQETQYF. Looking up the rest from reference TRBV5-4 and TRBJ2-5 gives the full variable domain: ETGVTQSPTHLIKTRGQQVTLRCSSQSGHNTVSWYQQALGQGPQFIFQYYREEENGRGNFPPRFSGLQFPNYSSELNVNALELDDSALYLCASSNRHRQETQYFGPGTRLLVL.